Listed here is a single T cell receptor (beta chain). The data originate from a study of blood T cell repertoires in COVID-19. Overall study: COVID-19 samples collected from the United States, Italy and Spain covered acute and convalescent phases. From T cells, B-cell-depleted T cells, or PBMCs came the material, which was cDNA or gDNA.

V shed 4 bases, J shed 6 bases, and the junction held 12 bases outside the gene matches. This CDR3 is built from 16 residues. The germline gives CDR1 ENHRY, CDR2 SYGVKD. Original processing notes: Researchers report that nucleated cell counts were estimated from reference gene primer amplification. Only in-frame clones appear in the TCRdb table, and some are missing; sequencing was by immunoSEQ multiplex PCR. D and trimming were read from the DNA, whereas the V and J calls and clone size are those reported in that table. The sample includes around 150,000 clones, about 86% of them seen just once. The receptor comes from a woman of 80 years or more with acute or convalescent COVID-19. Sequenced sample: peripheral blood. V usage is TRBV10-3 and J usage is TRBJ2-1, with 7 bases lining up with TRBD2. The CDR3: CAISGMASGELNEQFF. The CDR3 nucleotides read TGTGCCATCAGTGGGATGGCTAGCGGAGAACTCAATGAGCAGTTCTTC.